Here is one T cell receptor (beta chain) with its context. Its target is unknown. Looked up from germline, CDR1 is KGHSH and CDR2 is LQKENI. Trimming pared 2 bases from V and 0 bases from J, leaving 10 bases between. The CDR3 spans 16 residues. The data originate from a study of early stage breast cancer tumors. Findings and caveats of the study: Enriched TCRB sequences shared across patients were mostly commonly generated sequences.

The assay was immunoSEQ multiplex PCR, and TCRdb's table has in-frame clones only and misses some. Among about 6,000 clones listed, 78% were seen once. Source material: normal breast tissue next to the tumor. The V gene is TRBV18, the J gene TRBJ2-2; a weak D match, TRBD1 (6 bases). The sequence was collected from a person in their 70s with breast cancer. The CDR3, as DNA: TGTGCCAGCTCACCAACCACAGGGTCGAACACCGGGGAGCTGTTTTTT. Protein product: CASSPTTGSNTGELFF.